The clone carrying this T cell receptor (beta chain) has only a few counts. This record comes from a study of blood T cells in healthy people across ages. Germline V gene data show CDR1 as DFQATT and CDR2 as SNEGSKA (reference sequence). The CDR3 is 13 residues long. V lost 3 bases and J lost 8, with 16 bases in between. Primed by a sample-barcoded 5' primer and a J-beta primer mix, a second PCR proceeded for roughly 6 to 12 cycles. TCRdb used MiXCR to reprocess the 5' RACE reads, holding one entry per CDR3 protein. Here the sample spans around 1.7 million distinct CDR3 sequences, about 30% being singletons.

Material: blood. The genes are TRBV20-1 and TRBJ1-2; D call uncertain. This sequence originates from a woman in her thirties in good health. CDR3 amino acids: CSASGERVAGYTF. The CDR3 nucleotides are TGCAGTGCTAGTGGGGAAAGGGTTGCGGGCTACACCTTC.